A single sample is the source of the 24 T cell receptor beta chains below, sequenced in a study of blood T cell repertoires in COVID-19. Sequenced by immunoSEQ multiplex PCR; TCRdb stores in-frame clones only, minus some. This sample has approximately 89,000 clones, with less than 85% found just once. The sample comprised peripheral blood. Source of these receptors: a woman at least 80 years old with acute or convalescent COVID-19.

This chain connects TRBV7-9 to TRBJ2-3; 11 nucleotides match TRBD1. Germline V CDR1 and CDR2: SEHNR, FQNEAQ (reference sequence). Trimming removed 5 bases from V and 12 bases from J; junction bases left unmatched: 4. The CDR3 runs to 12 residues. The CDR3 protein is CASSRDRGFQYF. CDR3 DNA: TGTGCCAGCAGCCGGGACAGGGGGTTCCAGTATTTT. The full variable domain, its missing parts supplied by reference TRBV7-9 and TRBJ2-3, is DTGVSQNPRHKITKRGQNVTFRCDPISEHNRLYWYRQTLGQGPEFLTYFQNEAQLEKSRLLSDRFSAERPKGSFSTLEIQRTEQGDSAMYLCASSRDRGFQYFGPGTRLTVL.

The CDR3 here is CASSPEGVPNTEAFF. The CDR3 region has the DNA TGTGCCTCGTCCCCGGAGGGAGTCCCTAACACTGAAGCTTTCTTT. The chain couples TRBV5-5 to TRBJ1-1, with D uncertain. The V end was cut by 10 bases, the J end by 2 bases, with 21 bases between. CDR1 SGHKS and CDR2 YYEKEE come from the germline V gene (reference sequence). This CDR3 is 15 amino acids long.

The chain combines TRBV27 with TRBJ1-5; TRBD1 matches 10 bases. In germline, CDR1 is MNHEY, CDR2 SMNVEV (reference sequence). This CDR3 comprises 17 residues. With 3 bases clipped from V and 0 bases from J, the junction kept 5 bases outside the gene matches. CDR3 nucleotide sequence: TGTGCCAGCAGTTTGACAGGGGGCGCATTTAGCAATCAGCCCCAGCATTTT. This translates into CASSLTGGAFSNQPQHF.

The V and J genes are TRBV11-2 and TRBJ2-7, with 7 bases lining up with TRBD1. The length of the CDR3 is 15 residues. Germline assignment: CDR1 SGHAT and CDR2 FQNNGV. With V trimmed by 4 bases and J by 5 bases, 11 bases remained unmatched. The CDR3 bases are TGTGCCAGCAGCTCCTACCAGACAGGGAACGACGAGCAGTACTTC. It translates to CASSSYQTGNDEQYF.

J is TRBJ1-2 and V is TRBV29-1; TRBD1 matches at 8 bases. This CDR3 spans 13 amino acids. CDR1 SQVTM and CDR2 ANQGSEA come from the germline V gene. V was pared by 2 bases and J by 8 bases, with 7 bases of the junction left unmatched. The CDR3 here is CSVEHQGARGYTF. DNA of the CDR3: TGCAGCGTTGAACACCAGGGGGCTCGGGGCTACACCTTC.

The CDR3 DNA sequence: TGTGCCAGCGCGCCACGACTAGCGTACGAGCAGTACTTC. Its protein product is CASAPRLAYEQYF. The V and J genes are TRBV7-2 and TRBJ2-7; 8 nucleotides agree with TRBD2. Germline V gene data show CDR1 as SGHTA and CDR2 as FQGNSA. V was clipped by 8 bases and J by 4 bases; unmatched bases: 7. The CDR3 totals 13 residues.

The chain carries TRBV4-1 and TRBJ2-6, with 8 bases lining up with TRBD1. Per germline, CDR1 MGHRA and CDR2 YSYEKL. The V gene end was trimmed by 4 bases and the J gene end by 0 bases; junction bases not matched to a gene: 8. The CDR3 is made up of 18 amino acids. As DNA, the CDR3 is TGCGCCAGCAGCCGAACTCAGGGGGCCGCCTCTGGGGCCAACGTCCTGACTTTC. As protein: CASSRTQGAASGANVLTF.

This clone was counted only a few times. V and J are TRBV19 and TRBJ1-2; 7 bases are shared with TRBD1. The CDR3 loop spans 15 amino acids. Germline V gene sequence: CDR1 LNHDA, CDR2 SQIVND (reference sequence). The V segment lost 6 bases and the J segment 4 bases; nucleotides outside the gene matches: 11. The CDR3 is CASSPSRQGPYGYTF. Here the CDR3 DNA reads TGTGCCAGTAGCCCAAGCCGACAGGGCCCCTATGGCTACACCTTC.

This clone has just a few counts. CDR3 in DNA: TGTGCCAGCCGACAGGGGGCGGATACGCAGTATTTT. Its translation: CASRQGADTQYF. The chain carries TRBV2 and TRBJ2-3; 10 bases align to TRBD1. After removal of 8 bases from V and 6 bases from J, the junction contained 2 bases not matched to a gene. CDR3 length: 12 amino acids. Germline CDR1 SNHLY, CDR2 FYNNEI.

The chain couples TRBV3-1 (or the pseudogene TRBV3-2) to TRBJ2-1; 8 nucleotides line up with TRBD2. The CDR3 is 11 residues long. Germline lookup yields CDR1 LGHDT and CDR2 YNNKEL (reference sequence). V lost 4 bases and J lost 14; bases outside the gene matches: 4. The CDR3 spells CASSLRGRKFF. CDR3 bases: TGTGCCAGCAGCCTTCGCGGGAGGAAGTTCTTC.

This chain connects TRBV21-1 to TRBJ2-7; the table's D gene call, TRBD1, was not cross checked with the DNA. TRBV21-1 constitutes a pseudogene. The CDR3 loop spans 15 amino acids. The CDR3 spells CASSKPGGQTGEQYF. The CDR3 DNA sequence: TGTGCCAGCAGCAAACCTGGGGGACAAACCGGCGAGCAGTACTTC.

This clone was seen just once. The DNA of the CDR3 is TGCGCCAGTCCCGGGGGGGTGAACACTGAAGCTTTCTTT. Protein sequence: CASPGGVNTEAFF. This chain links TRBV5-1 with TRBJ1-1; D is possibly TRBD1 (5 bases). This CDR3 has 13 amino acids. V gave up 8 bases and J gave up 0 bases, with 11 bases separating them. Germline CDR1 is SGHRS and CDR2 is YFSETQ.

The chain uses TRBV18 and TRBJ2-1, with 11 bases fitting TRBD2. Trimming cost V 4 bases and J 4 bases; bases outside gene matches: 3. The CDR3 is 15 amino acids. CDR1 and CDR2 (germline): KGHSH, LQKENI. CDR3 DNA sequence: TGTGCCAGCTCACTGACTAGCGGGGAGTACAATGAGCAGTTCTTC. Translating gives CASSLTSGEYNEQFF.

The chain carries TRBV6-5 and TRBJ1-2; 7 nucleotides line up with TRBD1. Germline V gene sequence: CDR1 MNHEY, CDR2 SVGAGI. This CDR3 has 14 residues. Trimming cost V 8 bases and J 0 bases; bases outside gene matches: 6. The CDR3 coding sequence is TGTGCCAGCGGTAAACAGGGGCCTAACTATGGCTACACCTTC. Translation gives CASGKQGPNYGYTF.

This chain connects TRBV18 to TRBJ2-7; 9 bases map to TRBD1. The V segment lost 2 bases and the J segment 6 bases; nucleotides outside the gene matches: 11. The CDR3 loop spans 16 amino acids. Germline CDR1 reads KGHSH; CDR2 reads LQKENI. The CDR3 coding sequence is TGTGCCAGCTCACCAGTGGACAGGGGATTAGTACGCGAGCAGTACTTC. It is translated as CASSPVDRGLVREQYF.

The chain uses TRBV18 and TRBJ1-1, with D tentatively TRBD1 (6 bases). The V gene lost 2 bases and the J gene lost 4 bases, with 17 bases spanning the gap. This CDR3 is 16 amino acids long. CDR1 is KGHSH, CDR2 LQKENI, per germline. The CDR3 reads CASSPGLVTGPTEAFF. The CDR3 nucleotides are TGTGCCAGCTCACCAGGGTTGGTAACAGGGCCCACTGAAGCTTTCTTT.

The genes are TRBV5-4 and TRBJ2-4; 10 bases map to TRBD1. J lost 5 bases, V lost 4 bases, and 12 bases had no gene match. CDR1 and CDR2 (germline): SGHNT, YYREEE (reference sequence). The CDR3 is made up of 17 amino acids. The CDR3 here is CASSTKGQGRFQNIQYF. The CDR3 DNA reads TGTGCCAGCAGCACGAAGGGACAGGGGCGATTTCAAAACATTCAGTACTTC.

This clone was seen a single time. The CDR3 region is CAWSEWGQGTDTQYF. CDR3 bases: TGTGCCTGGAGTGAGTGGGGACAAGGCACAGATACGCAGTATTTT. J is TRBJ2-3 and V is TRBV30; tentative D call: TRBD1 (6 bases). The germline V and J ends were trimmed by 1 base and 1 base, with 12 bases remaining between them. Germline loops: CDR1 GTSNPN, CDR2 SVGIG (reference sequence). The CDR3 sequence is 15 residues long.

The chain is built from TRBV7-3 and TRBJ2-1; 13 bases map to TRBD2. Trimming cost V 4 bases and J 7 bases; bases outside gene matches: 4. CDR3 length: 15 residues. Germline CDR1 SGHTA, CDR2 FQGTGA. The CDR3 DNA sequence: TGTGCCAGCAGCTCGACGGGACTAGCGGGGAATGAGCAGTTCTTC. Residues: CASSSTGLAGNEQFF.

Written as DNA, the CDR3 is TGTGCCAGCAGCTTAGTTGGCGGGGCCTACGAGCAGTACTTC. This translates into CASSLVGGAYEQYF. V usage is TRBV7-6 and J usage is TRBJ2-7; perhaps TRBD2 as D (6 bases). CDR1 is SGHVS, CDR2 FNYEAQ, per germline. The CDR3 is 14 residues long. Trimming took off 1 base at V and 2 bases at J, with 9 bases between the two ends. Complete variable domain (other parts from reference TRBV7-6 and TRBJ2-7): GAGVSQSPRYKVTKRGQDVALRCDPISGHVSLYWYRQALGQGPEFLTYFNYEAQQDKSGLPNDRFSAERPEGSISTLTIQRTEQRDSAMYRCASSLVGGAYEQYFGPGTRLTVT.

This clone was counted a single time. The chain is built from TRBV20-1 and TRBJ2-6; a possible D gene is TRBD2 (6 bases). This CDR3 spans 15 amino acids. In germline, CDR1 is DFQATT, CDR2 SNEGSKA (reference sequence). V shed 3 bases and J shed 0 bases, with 9 bases lying between them. In DNA, the CDR3 is TGCAGTGCTAGTGCGGGAAGCTCTGGGGCCAACGTCCTGACTTTC. The encoded protein is CSASAGSSGANVLTF.

For this clone: One end of the junction varies from germline; a read error may be responsible. V is TRBV27 and J is TRBJ2-1, with D uncertain. Germline V lookup: CDR1 MNHEY, CDR2 SMNVEV (reference sequence). This CDR3 has 13 residues. As DNA, the CDR3 is TGTGCCAGCAGTCCGACCGTTCCGCGACAAGAACTCTTC. Its translation is CASSPTVPRQELF.

The V gene is TRBV18, the J gene TRBJ2-6; 10 bases fit TRBD2. CDR1 KGHSH and CDR2 LQKENI come from the germline V gene. The CDR3 has 17 amino acids. V lost 5 bases, J lost 3 bases, and 7 bases stayed unmatched. The CDR3 nucleotides read TGTGCCAGCTCATCCACTAGCGGGAAAGGTGGGGCCAACGTCCTGACTTTC. This codes for CASSSTSGKGGANVLTF.

V is TRBV4-2 and J is TRBJ1-1, with 9 bases aligning to TRBD1. The CDR3 is 15 residues long. V lost 1 base, J lost 7 bases, and 7 bases stayed unmatched. Germline CDR1 reads LGHNA; CDR2 reads YNFKEQ. The chain's CDR3 is CASSQGRQGDGEAFF. CDR3 DNA: TGTGCCAGCAGCCAAGGGAGACAGGGGGATGGTGAAGCTTTCTTT.